This T cell receptor beta chain came from a study of vaccination and CD4 T cells after COVID-19. Study in general: Overlapping peptides covering the spike proteins of SARS-CoV-2, HCoV-NL63, HCoV-OC43 and HCoV-229E were added to stimulate cells.

Cultured CD4+ T cell DNA was sequenced using the Oncomine TCR Beta short-read assay. CD4+ T cells were cultured, and genomic DNA was extracted from them. Via MiXCR, TCRdb re-called the PCR reads, giving one row per CDR3 protein. The data hold approximately 14,000 distinct CDR3 sequences, with approximately 35% observed a single time. As to this clonotype: Its specificity is unknown.

Germline loops: CDR1 ENHRY, CDR2 SYGVKD. This CDR3 is 17 amino acids long. V shed 10 bases, J shed 1 base, and the junction held 16 bases outside the gene matches. As for treatment: roughly 10-day PBMC culture with coronavirus spike peptide pools or control peptides (ViraFEST assay). The sequenced sample consisted of cultured CD4+ T cells from blood. The genes are TRBV10-3 and TRBJ2-5; TRBD2 agrees at 9 bases. The source is a human donor with COVID-19. Here the CDR3 reads CATLAGSSPALQETQYF. The CDR3 bases are TGTGCCACCCTAGCGGGGTCTTCCCCTGCACTCCAAGAGACCCAGTACTTC.